This record looks at one T cell receptor beta chain sequence and its context. The data belong to a study of OX40 agonist ivuxolimab in advanced cancers. The CDR3 has 17 residues. V shed 4 bases and J 0 bases; nucleotides not matched to a gene: 0. CDR1 and CDR2 (germline): SGHNT, YYREEE (reference sequence). Assay: immunoSEQ multiplex PCR; the TCRdb copy retains only in-frame clones and omits some. This table has some 45,000 clones, around 86% appearing once. The V gene is TRBV5-4, the J gene TRBJ2-6, with 14 bases lining up with TRBD2. The source of this sequence is an adult with an advanced solid tumor such as melanoma, head and neck, liver or kidney cancer. Sequenced material: CD4+ or CD8+ T cells sorted from blood, taken in a trial of the OX40 agonist ivuxolimab. CDR3 sequence (DNA): TGTGCCAGCAGCGGGACTAGCGGGGGCTCTGGGGCCAACGTCCTGACTTTC. It encodes CASSGTSGGSGANVLTF.